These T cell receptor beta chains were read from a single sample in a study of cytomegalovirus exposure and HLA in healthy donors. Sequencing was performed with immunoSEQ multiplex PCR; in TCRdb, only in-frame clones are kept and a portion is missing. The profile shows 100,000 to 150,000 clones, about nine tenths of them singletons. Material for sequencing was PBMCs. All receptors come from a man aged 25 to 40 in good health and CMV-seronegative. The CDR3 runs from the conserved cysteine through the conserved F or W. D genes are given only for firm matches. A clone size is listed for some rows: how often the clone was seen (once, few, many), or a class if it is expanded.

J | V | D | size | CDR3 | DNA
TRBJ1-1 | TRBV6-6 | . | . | CASRTDIMNTEAFF | TGTGCCAGCAGGACCGACATTATGAACACTGAAGCTTTCTTT
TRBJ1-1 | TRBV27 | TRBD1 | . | CASSSVRDRVYGEAFF | TGTGCCAGCAGTTCCGTCCGGGACAGGGTATATGGTGAAGCTTTCTTT
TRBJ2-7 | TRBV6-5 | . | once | CASSYFSGEQYF | TGTGCCAGCAGTTACTTTAGCGGCGAGCAGTACTTC
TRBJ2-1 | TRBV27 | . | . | CASSWTRLNEQFF | TGTGCCAGCAGTTGGACTCGGCTCAATGAGCAGTTCTTC
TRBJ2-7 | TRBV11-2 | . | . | CASRPRTASYEQYF | TGTGCCAGCAGACCTAGGACAGCCTCCTACGAGCAGTACTTC
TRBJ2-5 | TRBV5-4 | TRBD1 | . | CASSWGTGMKTQYF | TGTGCCAGCAGCTGGGGGACAGGGATGAAGACCCAGTACTTC
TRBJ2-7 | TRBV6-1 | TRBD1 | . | CASSEIRTGNTEQYF | TGTGCCAGCAGTGAAATCAGGACAGGGAATACTGAGCAGTACTTC
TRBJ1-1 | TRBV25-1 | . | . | CASSPRDRKNTEAFF | TGTGCCAGCAGTCCCCGAGACAGAAAGAACACTGAAGCTTTCTTT
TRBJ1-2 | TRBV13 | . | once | CASSTDRTQRGYTF | TGTGCCAGCAGCACCGACAGGACCCAGAGGGGCTACACCTTC
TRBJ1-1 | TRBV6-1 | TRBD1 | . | CASSEAGQGAFF | TGTGCCAGCAGTGAAGCGGGACAGGGAGCTTTCTTT
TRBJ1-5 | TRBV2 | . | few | CASRVERDQPQHF | TGTGCCAGCAGGGTGGAGCGAGATCAGCCCCAGCATTTT
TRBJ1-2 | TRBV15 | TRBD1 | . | CATTTGTNYGYTF | TGTGCCACCACGACAGGGACCAACTATGGCTACACCTTC
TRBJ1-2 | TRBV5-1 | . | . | CASSLRTTAGYTF | TGCGCCAGCAGCTTGCGGACTACCGCTGGCTACACCTTC
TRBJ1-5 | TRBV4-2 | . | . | CASSPFVGETQPQHF | TGTGCCAGCAGCCCTTTTGTGGGAGAAACTCAGCCCCAGCATTTT
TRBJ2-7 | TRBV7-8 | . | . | CASADTSYEQYF | TGTGCCAGCGCTGACACTTCCTACGAGCAGTACTTC
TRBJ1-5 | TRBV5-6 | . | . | CASSQGNSNQPQHF | TGTGCCAGCAGCCAGGGCAATAGCAATCAGCCCCAGCATTTT
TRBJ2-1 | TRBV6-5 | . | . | CATASSGVQFF | TGTGCCACCGCGTCTAGTGGTGTGCAGTTCTTC
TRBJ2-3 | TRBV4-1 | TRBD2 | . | CASSQVVTSGRVTDTQYF | TGCGCCAGCAGCCAAGTGGTTACTAGCGGGAGGGTTACAGATACGCAGTATTTT
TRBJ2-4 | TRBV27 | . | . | CASSSPIKVAKNIQYF | TGTGCCAGCAGTTCCCCTATAAAAGTAGCCAAAAACATTCAGTACTTC
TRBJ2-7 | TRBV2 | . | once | CASSESPDFSYEQYF | TGTGCCAGCAGTGAGAGCCCGGACTTTTCCTACGAGCAGTACTTC
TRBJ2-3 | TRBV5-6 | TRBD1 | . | CASSREKDRVTDTQYF | TGTGCCAGCAGTAGGGAGAAGGACAGGGTCACAGATACGCAGTATTTT
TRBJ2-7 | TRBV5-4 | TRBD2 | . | CASSVGLAGGYEQYF | TGTGCCAGCAGCGTGGGACTAGCGGGAGGGTATGAGCAGTACTTC
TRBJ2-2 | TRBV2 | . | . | CASSESIYRDEATGELFF | TGTGCCAGCAGTGAATCGATATACAGGGACGAGGCCACCGGGGAGCTGTTTTTT
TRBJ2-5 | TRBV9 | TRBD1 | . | CASSDTGTGGWETQYF | TGTGCCAGCAGCGACACCGGGACAGGGGGCTGGGAGACCCAGTACTTC
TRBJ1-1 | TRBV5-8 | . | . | CASSLDTMNTEAFF | TGTGCCAGCAGCTTGGACACGATGAACACTGAAGCTTTCTTT
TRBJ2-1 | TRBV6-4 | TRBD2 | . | CASSPTGTSGYNEQFF | TGTGCCAGCAGCCCCACCGGGACTAGCGGGTACAATGAGCAGTTCTTC
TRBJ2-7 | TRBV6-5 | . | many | CASSSGISYEQYF | TGTGCCAGCAGTTCAGGGATCTCGTACGAGCAGTACTTC